The next 17 T cell receptor beta chains were all read from a single sample in a study of shared clonotypes between healthy human individuals. Measured with immunoSEQ multiplex PCR; TCRdb has only the in-frame clones, and not every one. The sample contains about 820,000 clones, about 91% of which appear only once. As defined, naive CD8 cells were CD45RO-negative and positively selected for CCR7, with terminally differentiated effector memory CD45RA+ cells excluded. Material for sequencing was naive CD8+ T cells sorted from blood. All receptors derive from a man between 25 and 39 years old in good health.

The chain recombines TRBV11-2 with TRBJ2-3, with D possibly matching TRBD1 (5 bases). The germline V gene encodes CDR1 SGHAT and CDR2 FQNNGV. The germline V and J ends were trimmed by 1 base and 2 bases, with 10 bases remaining between them. CDR3 length equals 15 residues. In nucleotides, the CDR3 is TGTGCCAGCAGCTTAGGGTTTGGGGCCACAGATACGCAGTATTTT. Its protein product is CASSLGFGATDTQYF.

The rearrangement joins TRBV7-9 to TRBJ1-2; the D is unclear. Germline V gives CDR1 SEHNR, CDR2 FQNEAQ (reference sequence). The length of the CDR3 is 16 residues. The V end was cut by 6 bases, the J end by 2 bases, with 19 bases between. CDR3 sequence: CASSSSRAGKNYGYTF. The CDR3 DNA sequence: TGTGCCAGCAGTTCATCTCGGGCAGGAAAAAACTATGGCTACACCTTC.

The CDR3 nucleotides are TGTGCCAGAGGGTCACCCCTCTCCTACGAGCAGTACTTC. Translation gives CARGSPLSYEQYF. This sequence joins TRBV21-1 and TRBJ2-7. TRBV21-1 is a pseudogene locus. This CDR3 has 13 amino acids.

Worth noting for this clone: The identical CDR3 is also encoded by other nucleotide sequences in the sample. The rearrangement joins TRBV27 to TRBJ2-7; possible D gene TRBD2, 5 bases. Germline CDR1 MNHEY, CDR2 SMNVEV (reference sequence). The CDR3 covers 14 residues. The ends were cut back, 2 bases at V and 1 base at J, with 9 bases in the middle. CDR3 sequence (DNA): TGTGCCAGCAGTTTAGCGAGAGGGTCCTACGAGCAGTACTTC. This codes for CASSLARGSYEQYF.

The rearrangement links TRBV11-2 to TRBJ2-2, with D perhaps matching TRBD2 (5 bases). The CDR3 loop spans 14 amino acids. Trimming shortened V by 5 bases and J by 1 base, and 8 bases separated the two germline ends. Germline CDR1 SGHAT, CDR2 FQNNGV. The chain's CDR3 is CASSREGNTGELFF. As DNA, the CDR3 is TGTGCCAGCAGCCGCGAGGGGAACACCGGGGAGCTGTTTTTT. Drawing the rest from reference TRBV11-2 and TRBJ2-2, the complete variable domain is EAGVAQSPRYKIIEKRQSVAFWCNPISGHATLYWYQQILGQGPKLLIQFQNNGVVDDSQLPKDRFSAERLKGVDSTLKIQPAKLEDSAVYLCASSREGNTGELFFGEGSRLTVL.

The chain employs TRBV29-1 and TRBJ2-7; D unresolved. The CDR3 covers 14 residues. Trimming shortened V by 5 bases and J by 0 bases, and 14 bases separated the two germline ends. Germline CDR1 SQVTM, CDR2 ANQGSEA. The CDR3 region has the DNA TGCAGCGTTTACAGTACTGCTCTCTCCTACGAGCAGTACTTC. This sequence encodes CSVYSTALSYEQYF.

The CDR3 region is CASSQGVGEPLDNEQFF. As DNA, the CDR3 is TGCGCCAGCAGCCAAGGTGTCGGCGAGCCCCTAGACAATGAGCAGTTCTTC. The rearrangement links TRBV4-1 to TRBJ2-1; D not certain. The CDR3 sequence is 17 residues long. Germline CDR1 MGHRA, CDR2 YSYEKL. V shed 1 base and J shed 5 bases, with 18 bases lying between them.

The chain carries TRBV5-1 and TRBJ1-5; D remains unclear. The CDR3 is made up of 15 amino acids. V lost 0 bases and J 3 bases, leaving 10 bases between the germline ends. The germline CDR1 and CDR2 sequences are SGHRS and YFSETQ. This CDR3 is CASSLEGTDNQPQHF. CDR3 DNA: TGCGCCAGCAGCTTGGAGGGAACTGACAATCAGCCCCAGCATTTT.

The chain joins TRBV5-4 to TRBJ2-3, with D perhaps TRBD2 (6 bases). The germline gives CDR1 SGHNT, CDR2 YYREEE (reference sequence). The CDR3 extends over 16 amino acids. V was cut by 1 base and J by 1 base, with 13 bases left in between. DNA for the CDR3: TGTGCCAGCAGCTTGTTGACCTGGGGGGGCACAGATACGCAGTATTTT. It yields the protein CASSLLTWGGTDTQYF.

The V call is TRBV4-3, the J call TRBJ2-4; D is possibly TRBD1 (6 bases). This CDR3 has 15 amino acids. V lost 0 bases, J lost 2 bases, and 8 bases lay in between. CDR1 LGHNA and CDR2 YSLEER come from the germline V gene. CDR3 sequence: CASSQDGQSKNIQYF. The CDR3 DNA reads TGCGCCAGCAGCCAAGACGGACAGTCCAAAAACATTCAGTACTTC.

This clone was detected once. The chain couples TRBV15 to TRBJ1-4; tentative D call: TRBD1 (6 bases). Trimming left V 0 bases short and J 10 bases short, with 21 bases between. The CDR3 is 17 residues long. Germline V gives CDR1 LNHNV, CDR2 YYDKDF (reference sequence). The CDR3 nucleotides are TGTGCCACCAGCAGAGAGGGGGTGGACAGTCCCAGAGGAAAACTGTTTTTT. This encodes CATSREGVDSPRGKLFF.

The chain joins TRBV11-2 to TRBJ2-7; D unclear. The CDR3 spans 13 residues. Germline V gene data show CDR1 as SGHAT and CDR2 as FQNNGV. With 5 bases removed from V and 3 bases from J, the gap between germline ends came to 11 bases. In DNA, the CDR3 is TGTGCCAGCAGCGTAGCCACGAGCTACGAGCAGTACTTC. Amino acid sequence: CASSVATSYEQYF.

The rearrangement joins TRBV10-3 to TRBJ2-1; weak D call: TRBD2 (5 bases). Trimming pared 2 bases from V and 5 bases from J, leaving 16 bases between. This CDR3 contains 16 residues. The germline gives CDR1 ENHRY, CDR2 SYGVKD. The CDR3 protein is CAISEDQASRHNEQFF. CDR3 sequence (DNA): TGTGCCATCAGTGAGGACCAGGCTAGCAGGCACAATGAGCAGTTCTTC.

This clone was found a few times. The chain uses TRBV13 and TRBJ2-7; 7 nucleotides agree with TRBD1. The CDR3 has 15 residues. The germline CDR1 and CDR2 sequences are PRHDT and FYEKMQ (reference sequence). J was trimmed by 0 bases and V by 5 bases; bases with no gene match: 7. Here the CDR3 reads CASSSRDRVSYEQYF. The CDR3 nucleotides read TGTGCCAGCAGCAGCCGGGACAGAGTCTCCTACGAGCAGTACTTC.

CDR3 DNA sequence: TGCGCCAGCAGCCAAGCGGACAGTTTAAACACTGAAGCTTTCTTT. It codes for CASSQADSLNTEAFF. The chain has TRBV4-1 and TRBJ1-1; a weak D match, TRBD1 (6 bases). Between the trimmed V and J ends, which lost 1 base and 2 bases, there was a span of 11 bases. Germline CDR1 reads MGHRA; CDR2 reads YSYEKL. The CDR3 runs 15 residues.

The CDR3 DNA follows: TGTGCCAGCAGCCAAGAGGGAGCTTGGTACAATGAGCAGTTCTTC. Its protein product is CASSQEGAWYNEQFF. The chain links TRBV14 to TRBJ2-1, with D maybe TRBD2 (5 bases). V dropped 0 bases and J dropped 4 bases, with 10 bases sitting between them. The CDR3 extends over 15 amino acids. Germline V gives CDR1 SGHDN, CDR2 FVKESK.

The V and J genes are TRBV11-2 and TRBJ2-7; 8 bases agree with TRBD2. The V and J ends lost 1 base and 3 bases, in that order; junction bases with no gene match: 5. CDR3 size: 15 residues. CDR1 and CDR2 from the germline V gene are SGHAT and FQNNGV. CDR3 coding DNA: TGTGCCAGCAGCTTAGCACCGGGACTAGACTACGAGCAGTACTTC. This sequence encodes CASSLAPGLDYEQYF.